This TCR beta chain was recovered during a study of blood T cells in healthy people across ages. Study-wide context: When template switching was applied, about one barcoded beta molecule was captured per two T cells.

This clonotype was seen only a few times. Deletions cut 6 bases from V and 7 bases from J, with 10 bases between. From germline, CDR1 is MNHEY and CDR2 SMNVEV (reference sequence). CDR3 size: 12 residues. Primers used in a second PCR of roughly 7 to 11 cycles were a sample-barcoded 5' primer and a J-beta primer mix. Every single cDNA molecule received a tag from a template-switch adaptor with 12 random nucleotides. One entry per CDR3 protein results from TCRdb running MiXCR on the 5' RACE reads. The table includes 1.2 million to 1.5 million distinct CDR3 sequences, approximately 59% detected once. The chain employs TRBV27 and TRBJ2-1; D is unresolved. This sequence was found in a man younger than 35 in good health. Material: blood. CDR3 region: CASRELGNEQFF. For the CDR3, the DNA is TGTGCCAGCAGGGAGCTCGGGAATGAGCAGTTCTTC.